This TCR beta chain was documented in a study of cytomegalovirus exposure and HLA in healthy donors. Study as a whole: An earlier analysis identified approximately 110 million unique TCR beta sequences in about 200 million T cells.

As to this clone: Its matching antigen is unknown.

Study-level findings and limits: Rare TCR sequences dominated, though some public TCRs recurred in many donors. For TCR beta chains, V- and J-gene trimming was later linked to a missense DCLRE1C variant.

13 Jbeta primers and 60 Vbeta primers were used for the PCR. Sequenced by immunoSEQ multiplex PCR; TCRdb stores in-frame clones only, minus some. This table has approximately 80,000 clones, roughly 63% appearing once. The clonotype was recovered from a woman aged 40 to 50 in good health and CMV-seropositive. The sequencing input was PBMCs.

This chain's CDR3 is CASSSMGEDTEAFF. CDR3 coding DNA: TGCGCCAGCAGCTCCATGGGGGAGGACACTGAAGCTTTCTTT. The gene calls are TRBV5-1 and TRBJ1-1, with a possible D match to TRBD1 (5 bases). Germline CDR1 SGHRS, CDR2 YFSETQ. This CDR3 is built from 14 residues. Trimming pared 3 bases from V and 3 bases from J, leaving 12 bases between.